The T cell receptor beta chain under discussion was sequenced for a study of blood T cell repertoires in COVID-19. Participants came from 20 to 25 US areas, aged roughly 18 to 89 years. Symptom resolution, clearance, or two negative PCRs marked the recovered donors of Cohort 3. In the study's own analysis: The authors estimated nucleated cell counts from reference gene primer amplification. Using immunoSEQ multiplex PCR, the repertoire was profiled, and TCRdb retains in-frame clones only, with some absent. V and J calls and clone size are those listed in that table; D and trimming were worked out from the DNA. Among 250,000 to 350,000 clones listed, around 87% were seen once. The TCR comes from a woman aged 30 to 39 who had recovered from COVID-19. The specimen was PBMCs or T cells enriched from blood (not recorded which).

The CDR3 nucleotides read TGCGCCAGCAGCCTCACAACTACAGGAAACACCGGGGAGCTGTTTTTT. It codes for CASSLTTTGNTGELFF. The J gene is TRBJ2-2, the V gene TRBV5-1; tentative D call: TRBD1 (5 bases). The V and J ends lost 4 bases and 2 bases respectively, with 15 bases between them. Germline V gives CDR1 SGHRS, CDR2 YFSETQ. There are 16 residues in the CDR3.